Presented here are 23 T cell receptor beta chains from one specimen sequenced in a study of T cells in localized non-small cell lung cancer. Assay used: immunoSEQ multiplex PCR; TCRdb lists only in-frame clones, some missing. This repertoire shows tens of thousands of clones, about 89% found once; its top ten account for approximately 12%. The specimen comprised peripheral blood, sampled before any cancer treatment. The receptors stem from a male donor aged 60 or older with stage I lung adenocarcinoma.

The rearrangement joins TRBV18 to TRBJ2-3, with a weak D call TRBD2 (6 bases). This CDR3 is built from 14 residues. The V end was cut by 3 bases, the J end by 4 bases, with 11 bases between. Germline V CDR1 and CDR2: KGHSH, LQKENI. CDR3 sequence (DNA): TGTGCCAGCTCACCTCCGACTAGTCCAGATACGCAGTATTTT. This translates into CASSPPTSPDTQYF.

The chain links TRBV27 to TRBJ1-5; D ambiguous. Germline-derived CDR1 and CDR2 are MNHEY and SMNVEV (reference sequence). V was cut by 2 bases and J by 9 bases, with 2 bases left in between. The CDR3 runs 10 residues. The CDR3 here is CASSLTPQHF. For the CDR3, the DNA is TGTGCCAGCAGTTTAACGCCCCAGCATTTT.

The genes are TRBV7-2 and TRBJ2-7; 10 nucleotides line up with TRBD1. Losses at the gene ends were 7 bases for V and 2 bases for J; bases not matched to a gene: 8. The V gene's germline CDR1 is SGHTA and CDR2 FQGNSA. This CDR3 has 15 residues. The CDR3 DNA follows: TGTGCCAGCACCTATTCCGGGACAGGGGCCTACGAGCAGTACTTC. Its protein product is CASTYSGTGAYEQYF. Supplemented by reference TRBV7-2 and TRBJ2-7, the full variable domain reads GAGVSQSPSNKVTEKGKDVELRCDPISGHTALYWYRQSLGQGLEFLIYFQGNSAPDKSGLPSDRFSAERTGGSVSTLTIQRTQQEDSAVYLCASTYSGTGAYEQYFGPGTRLTVT.

The rearrangement links TRBV30 to TRBJ2-7, with a possible D match to TRBD2 (6 bases). Between the trimmed V and J ends, which lost 1 base and 0 bases, there was a span of 16 bases. Per germline, CDR1 GTSNPN and CDR2 SVGIG (reference sequence). This CDR3 has 16 amino acids. The CDR3 spells CAWSETGARYSYEQYF. Here the CDR3 DNA reads TGTGCCTGGAGTGAAACGGGAGCCCGCTACTCCTACGAGCAGTACTTC.

V gene TRBV4-3 combines with J gene TRBJ2-7; 8 bases match TRBD1. Germline assignment: CDR1 LGHNA and CDR2 YSLEER. This CDR3 has 15 residues. Losses at the gene ends were 1 base for V and 2 bases for J; bases not matched to a gene: 4. CDR3 sequence reads: CASSQGPGQAYEQYF. In DNA form, the CDR3 reads TGCGCCAGCAGCCAAGGCCCGGGACAGGCCTACGAGCAGTACTTC.

The rearrangement joins TRBV13 to TRBJ1-1; TRBD1 agrees at 8 bases. CDR3 length: 15 residues. Germline CDR1 and CDR2: PRHDT and FYEKMQ (reference sequence). The V and J ends lost 5 bases and 6 bases, in that order; junction bases with no gene match: 11. In nucleotides, the CDR3 is TGTGCCAGCAGCCCAACGGACAGGGTCGGGTCTGAAGCTTTCTTT. It codes for CASSPTDRVGSEAFF. Looking up the rest from reference TRBV13 and TRBJ1-1 gives the full variable domain: AAGVIQSPRHLIKEKRETATLKCYPIPRHDTVYWYQQGPGQDPQFLISFYEKMQSDKGSIPDRFSAQQFSDYHSELNMSSLELGDSALYFCASSPTDRVGSEAFFGQGTRLTVV.

This chain links TRBV27 with TRBJ2-6; D is undetermined. The germline gives CDR1 MNHEY, CDR2 SMNVEV (reference sequence). This CDR3 has 15 amino acids. The ends were cut back, 4 bases at V and 3 bases at J, with 10 bases in the middle. DNA of the CDR3: TGTGCCAGCAGTTCCCGTCCGGATGGGGCCAACGTCCTGACTTTC. It encodes CASSSRPDGANVLTF.

The chain carries TRBV11-2 and TRBJ2-1; the D is unclear. The V end lost 5 bases, the J end lost 4 bases, and 9 bases lay between the germline ends. The CDR3 has 13 residues. Germline-derived CDR1 and CDR2 are SGHAT and FQNNGV. The DNA of the CDR3 is TGTGCCAGCAGCCGAGAGGAGTACAATGAGCAGTTCTTC. Translation: CASSREEYNEQFF. Filled out from reference TRBV11-2 and TRBJ2-1, the complete variable domain reads EAGVAQSPRYKIIEKRQSVAFWCNPISGHATLYWYQQILGQGPKLLIQFQNNGVVDDSQLPKDRFSAERLKGVDSTLKIQPAKLEDSAVYLCASSREEYNEQFFGPGTRLTVL.

The rearrangement joins TRBV14 to TRBJ2-3; TRBD2 matches 8 bases. Unmatched junction bases numbered 5, after V lost 0 bases and J lost 0 bases. The CDR3 extends over 17 amino acids. Germline V gene data show CDR1 as SGHDN and CDR2 as FVKESK. The CDR3 region has the DNA TGTGCCAGCAGCCAAGACGAAGCGGGGGCCAGCACAGATACGCAGTATTTT. It codes for CASSQDEAGASTDTQYF.

This chain uses TRBV11-2 with TRBJ2-1; D gene unclear. V was pared by 6 bases and J by 9 bases, with 9 bases between. The CDR3 has 11 amino acids. CDR1 is SGHAT, CDR2 FQNNGV, per germline. The CDR3 region has the DNA TGTGCCAGCAGTTCCCAGCGTGAGCAGTTCTTC. Translated, it gives CASSSQREQFF.

The rearrangement uses TRBV28 and TRBJ1-5, with D tentatively TRBD1 (5 bases). The CDR3 consists of 15 residues. Trimming took 2 bases from V and 1 from J, leaving 9 bases between them. Germline V gives CDR1 MDHEN, CDR2 SYDVKM. CDR3 sequence: CASSLGGGSNQPQHF. The CDR3 nucleotides are TGTGCCAGCAGTTTAGGGGGTGGGAGCAATCAGCCCCAGCATTTT.

The rearrangement uses TRBV7-8 and TRBJ2-4; D perhaps matches TRBD1 (5 bases). V was pared by 2 bases and J by 6 bases, with 8 bases between. The CDR3 covers 13 residues. Germline loops: CDR1 SGHVS, CDR2 FQNEAQ. In nucleotides, the CDR3 is TGTGCCAGCAGCTTACCAGGGTCAAACATTCAGTACTTC. Translation gives CASSLPGSNIQYF.

V is TRBV5-5 and J is TRBJ2-7; D gene unclear. The germline V and J ends were trimmed by 0 bases and 1 base, with 11 bases remaining between them. The germline CDR1 and CDR2 sequences are SGHKS and YYEKEE (reference sequence). The CDR3 covers 15 residues. CDR3 bases: TGTGCCAGCAGCTTGGGGGCTGGCAGGTCCTACGAGCAGTACTTC. The encoded protein is CASSLGAGRSYEQYF.

The CDR3 nucleotides are TGTGCCAGCAGGACCGGGACAGGGGTTACGTCTAATGAAAAACTGTTTTTT. This encodes CASRTGTGVTSNEKLFF. J is TRBJ1-4 and V is TRBV11-2; 10 bases agree with TRBD1. Per germline, CDR1 SGHAT and CDR2 FQNNGV. The CDR3 covers 17 residues. V lost 6 bases and J lost 3; bases outside the gene matches: 10. Full variable domain (outside the CDR3, taken from reference TRBV11-2 and TRBJ1-4): EAGVAQSPRYKIIEKRQSVAFWCNPISGHATLYWYQQILGQGPKLLIQFQNNGVVDDSQLPKDRFSAERLKGVDSTLKIQPAKLEDSAVYLCASRTGTGVTSNEKLFFGSGTQLSVL.

This rearrangement joins TRBV4-1 to TRBJ2-2, with D tentatively TRBD1 (5 bases). V was trimmed by 0 bases and J by 11 bases, leaving 7 bases between them. CDR1 and CDR2 from the germline V gene are MGHRA and YSYEKL. The CDR3 consists of 12 residues. The CDR3 here is CASSQEGAELFF. The CDR3 DNA reads TGCGCCAGCAGCCAAGAAGGGGCCGAGCTGTTTTTT.

The V gene is TRBV15, the J gene TRBJ2-3; D remains unclear. Germline V gene lookup returns CDR1 LNHNV and CDR2 YYDKDF (reference sequence). The length of the CDR3 is 15 residues. The germline V and J ends were trimmed by 1 base and 6 bases, with 14 bases remaining between them. The DNA for the CDR3 is TGTGCCACCAGCAGAGGAGGCAGTGCCTGGGATACGCAGTATTTT. Residues: CATSRGGSAWDTQYF.

The chain combines TRBV28 with TRBJ2-7; D may be TRBD2 (6 bases). The germline V gene encodes CDR1 MDHEN and CDR2 SYDVKM. This CDR3 is built from 12 residues. Trimming left V 6 bases short and J 5 bases short, with 11 bases between. CDR3 in amino acids: CASSGTVHEQYF. The DNA of the CDR3 is TGTGCCAGCAGCGGGACTGTCCACGAGCAGTACTTC.

The chain links TRBV7-8 to TRBJ1-1; D remains ambiguous. Germline CDR1 SGHVS, CDR2 FQNEAQ. V was cut by 1 base and J by 1 base, with 4 bases left in between. CDR3 size: 13 residues. This CDR3 reads CASSLVENTEAFF. The CDR3 DNA reads as TGTGCCAGCAGCTTAGTAGAGAACACTGAAGCTTTCTTT.

The gene calls are TRBV28 and TRBJ1-1; TRBD1 might be the D (5 bases). The CDR3 sequence is 15 residues long. The V gene's germline CDR1 is MDHEN and CDR2 SYDVKM. Trimming removed 6 bases from V and 0 bases from J, with 14 bases in between. CDR3 bases: TGTGCCAGCAGACCACCGGGGGTAATGAACACTGAAGCTTTCTTT. This translates into CASRPPGVMNTEAFF.

This chain connects TRBV4-1 to TRBJ1-1, with 8 positions matching TRBD1. Germline V CDR1 and CDR2: MGHRA, YSYEKL. The junction had 6 bases not matched to a gene; V was cut back by 8 bases and J by 4 bases. The CDR3 runs 13 residues. The CDR3 reads CASARGLSTEAFF. The CDR3 nucleotides read TGCGCCAGCGCCAGGGGGCTATCCACTGAAGCTTTCTTT.

The chain links TRBV6-5 to TRBJ1-2, with D tentatively TRBD1 (6 bases). The V end lost 10 bases, the J end lost 3 bases, and 18 bases lay between the germline ends. The germline CDR1 and CDR2 sequences are MNHEY and SVGAGI. This CDR3 comprises 14 residues. The CDR3 protein is CATVQFGGDYGYTF. The CDR3 DNA reads TGTGCCACCGTACAGTTCGGGGGCGACTATGGCTACACCTTC.

The V gene is TRBV27, the J gene TRBJ2-7; 8 nucleotides match TRBD2. There are 15 residues in the CDR3. Germline V lookup: CDR1 MNHEY, CDR2 SMNVEV (reference sequence). Trimming removed 4 bases from V and 4 bases from J; junction bases left unmatched: 9. DNA of the CDR3: TGTGCCAGCAGTTCGTTAGCGGGATTCACGTACGAGCAGTACTTC. As protein: CASSSLAGFTYEQYF.

The chain carries TRBV30 and TRBJ2-3; 11 bases are a match to TRBD2. CDR1 is GTSNPN and CDR2 is SVGIG in the germline V gene (reference sequence). Trimming cost V 2 bases and J 4 bases; bases outside gene matches: 8. The CDR3 is 16 amino acids. Here the CDR3 DNA reads TGTGCCTGGAGTCCCGGGACTAGCGGAATGTCAGATACGCAGTATTTT. Amino acid sequence: CAWSPGTSGMSDTQYF. Full variable domain (rest looked up from reference TRBV30 and TRBJ2-3): SQTIHQWPATLVQPVGSPLSLECTVEGTSNPNLYWYRQAAGRGLQLLFYSVGIGQISSEVPQNLSASRPQDRQFILSSKKLLLSDSGFYLCAWSPGTSGMSDTQYFGPGTRLTVL.